This T cell receptor (beta chain) was sequenced in a study of T cells in Graves' hyperthyroidism and ophthalmopathy. The study's findings and limits: Blood held most thyroid clonotypes expanded above 0.001 frequency. Ophthalmopathy was model-predicted a median about 6 months pre-onset.

V lost 0 bases and J 11 bases, leaving 14 bases between the germline ends. Germline-derived CDR1 and CDR2 are SGHRS and YFSETQ. The CDR3 extends over 13 amino acids. Criteria for exclusion of patients were uncontrolled infection, other autoimmune disease, pregnancy or lactation. Diagnosis relied on clinical symptoms, serum thyroxine and TRAb, thyroid ultrasound and orbital computed tomography. RNA transcripts gave rise to amplified TCR beta CDR3 regions. The HTBI primer set was used in a first-round RT-PCR of the TCR CDR3. A single record per CDR3 protein comes from TCRdb applying MiXCR to the multiplex PCR reads. The sample holds about 560,000 distinct CDR3 sequences; about half are singletons and the top ten take 6.5% to 9%. A few counts support this clonotype. No antigen is known for it.

The clonotype was recovered from a woman between 18 and 29 years old with Graves' hyperthyroidism. The source material was peripheral blood or thyroid tissue (not recorded which). The rearrangement uses TRBV5-1 and TRBJ1-1, with D tentatively TRBD1 (5 bases). The CDR3 is CASSLAGGVGAFF. CDR3 in DNA: TGCGCCAGCAGCTTGGCCGGAGGGGTCGGGGCTTTCTTT.